One sample yielded the 3 T cell receptor beta chains listed below, sequenced in a study of cytomegalovirus exposure and HLA in healthy donors. PCR involved 60 Vbeta and 13 Jbeta primers. TCRdb's table, derived via immunoSEQ multiplex PCR, lists solely in-frame clones and lacks some. Here the sample spans some 200,000 clones, 75% to 90% being singletons. The sample consisted of PBMCs. These receptors were collected from a man aged 35 to 55 in good health and CMV-seropositive.

V and J are TRBV19 and TRBJ1-1; the D gene is possibly TRBD1 (6 bases). CDR3 length: 14 amino acids. Trimming pared 6 bases from V and 1 base from J, leaving 12 bases between. The germline V gene encodes CDR1 LNHDA and CDR2 SQIVND (reference sequence). CDR3 residues: CASRPYRENTEAFF. CDR3 nucleotide sequence: TGTGCCAGTAGGCCCTACAGGGAGAACACTGAAGCTTTCTTT.

This sequence joins TRBV10-3 and TRBJ1-2, with TRBD1 as a possible D gene (5 bases). The ends were cut back, 10 bases at V and 4 bases at J, with 13 bases in the middle. The CDR3 runs to 12 residues. The germline V gene has CDR1 ENHRY and CDR2 SYGVKD. CDR3 in DNA: TGTGCCACACGCTTAACAGGCTATGGCTACACCTTC. It encodes CATRLTGYGYTF.

This clone was seen only once. The chain is built from TRBV19 and TRBJ2-7, with D possibly TRBD1 on 7 matching bases. Looked up from germline, CDR1 is LNHDA and CDR2 is SQIVND (reference sequence). Trimming cost V 1 base and J 2 bases, with 15 bases left between them. This CDR3 contains 16 residues. The CDR3 spells CASSIVEGARAYEQYF. The CDR3, as DNA: TGTGCCAGTAGTATAGTGGAGGGGGCGAGGGCCTACGAGCAGTACTTC.